These T cell receptor beta chains were read from a single sample in a study of blood T cell repertoires in COVID-19. TCRdb's copy holds only in-frame clones and misses some; the assay was immunoSEQ multiplex PCR. The data show 200,000 to 300,000 clones, about nine tenths seen once. Sequenced: peripheral blood. These receptors came from a woman aged 40 to 50 who had recovered from COVID-19. Each CDR3 is given with its conserved first and last residue. D genes are given only for firm matches. Expanded clones are given a class, and other clones once, few, many or no size at all.

CDR3aa	CDR3nt	v_gene	j_gene	abundance	d_gene
CASSGGTAPRIEAFF	TGTGCCAGCAGTGGGGGGACAGCGCCCAGGATCGAAGCTTTCTTT	TRBV2	TRBJ1-1	.	TRBD1
CASSHGTYTGELFF	TGTGCCAGCAGCCACGGGACATACACCGGGGAGCTGTTTTTT	TRBV7-7	TRBJ2-2	.	.
CASSSNTDTQYF	TGTGCCAGCAGCTCCAACACAGATACGCAGTATTTT	TRBV7-2	TRBJ2-3	.	.
CASSWQGGYTEAFF	TGCGCCAGCAGCTGGCAAGGAGGGTACACTGAAGCTTTCTTT	TRBV5-1	TRBJ1-1	few	.
CASRKDRVEAFF	TGTGCCAGCAGAAAGGACAGGGTAGAAGCTTTCTTT	TRBV2	TRBJ1-1	.	TRBD1
CASSQGTLQETQYF	TGTGCCAGCAGCCAGGGGACGCTGCAAGAGACCCAGTACTTC	TRBV9	TRBJ2-5	.	.
CSVEVPTGAGYGYTF	TGCAGCGTTGAAGTCCCGACAGGGGCCGGCTATGGCTACACCTTC	TRBV29-1	TRBJ1-2	.	TRBD1
CASSVAAQEAQYF	TGTGCCAGTAGCGTAGCGGCCCAAGAGGCCCAGTACTTC	TRBV19	TRBJ2-5	.	.
CASSFQGVDTIYF	TGTGCCAGCAGTTTCCAGGGGGTAGACACCATATATTTT	TRBV12-3/TRBV12-4	TRBJ1-3	.	TRBD1
CASTYNRQGGQYF	TGTGCCAGCACCTACAACCGACAGGGGGGTCAGTACTTC	TRBV7-2	TRBJ2-7	.	TRBD1